Listed below are T cell receptor beta chains from one sample, sequenced in a study of blood T cell repertoires in COVID-19. The assay was immunoSEQ multiplex PCR, and TCRdb's table has in-frame clones only and misses some. The sample has about 480,000 clones, about 90% seen once. Sequencing was carried out using PBMCs or T cells enriched from blood (not recorded which). All receptors come from a woman between 18 and 29 years old with acute COVID-19. Both conserved end residues are part of each CDR3. A D gene is named only where the DNA matches it firmly. The listing skips clone size in some rows; elsewhere it reads once, few, many or a size class.

NA,TRBD1,TRBV27,TRBJ2-5,CASSQTSGTGKTQYF,TGTGCCAGCAGTCAAACCTCCGGGACAGGGAAGACCCAGTACTTC
NA,NA,TRBV10-3,TRBJ1-5,CAIRGAPSNQPQHF,TGTGCCATCAGGGGGGCCCCTAGCAATCAGCCCCAGCATTTT
NA,NA,TRBV6-4,TRBJ2-3,CASTDGGDTQYF,TGTGCCAGCACCGACGGGGGAGATACGCAGTATTTT
NA,NA,TRBV7-2,TRBJ1-6,CASSLFGGSYNSPLHF,TGTGCCAGCAGCTTATTCGGGGGCTCCTATAATTCACCCCTCCACTTT
NA,TRBD1,TRBV27,TRBJ1-4,CASTRQGRYEKLFF,TGTGCCAGCACTCGACAGGGACGTTATGAAAAACTGTTTTTT
NA,TRBD2,TRBV7-9,TRBJ2-5,CASSLVGTSGETQYF,TGTGCCAGCAGCTTAGTTGGGACTAGCGGAGAGACCCAGTACTTC
NA,TRBD1,TRBV2,TRBJ1-4,CASNTGATNEKLFF,TGTGCCAGCAATACAGGGGCAACTAATGAAAAACTGTTTTTT
NA,NA,TRBV5-5,TRBJ1-5,CASSLSPNQPQHF,TGTGCCAGCAGCTTATCTCCCAATCAGCCCCAGCATTTT
NA,TRBD1,TRBV27,TRBJ1-6,CASSLDTQGQGSYNSPLHF,TGTGCCAGCAGCCTTGATACACAGGGGCAAGGCTCCTATAATTCACCCCTCCACTTT
NA,NA,TRBV23-1,TRBJ2-5,CASSQSGKGPYYQETQYF,TGCGCCAGCAGTCAATCGGGTAAGGGGCCCTATTACCAAGAGACCCAGTACTTC
NA,TRBD1,TRBV18,TRBJ1-1,CASSPPRTGRDTEAFF,TGTGCCAGCTCACCACCTAGGACAGGGAGGGACACTGAAGCTTTCTTT
NA,NA,TRBV7-9,TRBJ1-1,CASSPYGWGVEAFF,TGTGCCAGCAGCCCATATGGATGGGGAGTAGAAGCTTTCTTT
NA,TRBD1,TRBV4-1,TRBJ1-1,CASSQGTGGWLNTEAFF,TGCGCCAGCAGCCAGGGGACAGGGGGCTGGTTGAACACTGAAGCTTTCTTT
NA,NA,TRBV7-9,TRBJ1-2,CASSWESGLPGHNYGYTF,TGTGCCAGCAGCTGGGAATCGGGACTTCCTGGGCATAACTATGGCTACACCTTC
NA,TRBD1,TRBV19,TRBJ2-5,CASSMAGGWETQYF,TGTGCCAGTAGTATGGCAGGGGGATGGGAGACCCAGTACTTC
NA,TRBD1,TRBV30,TRBJ1-2,CAWTYRDRDGGLDGYTF,TGTGCCTGGACTTATCGGGACAGAGATGGCGGCTTAGATGGCTACACCTTC
NA,NA,TRBV28,TRBJ2-1,CASSKEQGRAQFF,TGTGCCAGCAGCAAGGAACAGGGCAGGGCTCAGTTCTTC
NA,TRBD1,TRBV5-5,TRBJ1-3,CASSSVTGSYSGNTIYF,TGTGCCAGCAGCTCCGTGACAGGGTCCTACTCTGGAAACACCATATATTTT
NA,TRBD1,TRBV3-1/TRBV3-2,TRBJ2-3,CASSHMGQGGTDTQYF,TGTGCCAGCAGCCATATGGGACAGGGTGGCACAGATACGCAGTATTTT
NA,NA,TRBV24-1,TRBJ2-3,CATSDPQAYTDTQYF,TGTGCCACCAGTGACCCACAGGCCTACACAGATACGCAGTATTTT
NA,TRBD2,TRBV11-2,TRBJ2-1,CASSLAGGLNEQFF,TGTGCCAGCAGCCTAGCGGGAGGATTGAATGAGCAGTTCTTC
few,TRBD1,TRBV4-3,TRBJ1-4,CASSQAGGIGEKLFF,TGCGCCAGCAGCCAAGCAGGGGGCATAGGGGAAAAACTGTTTTTT
NA,NA,TRBV10-3,TRBJ1-5,CAISGGGGQPQHF,TGTGCCATCAGTGGAGGTGGCGGTCAGCCCCAGCATTTT
NA,NA,TRBV10-3,TRBJ1-2,CAISPVQGIGYYGYTF,TGTGCCATCAGTCCTGTCCAGGGGATTGGGTACTATGGCTACACCTTC
NA,NA,TRBV7-2,TRBJ1-5,CASSLLFRDSNQPQHF,TGTGCCAGCAGCTTATTATTCAGGGATAGCAATCAGCCCCAGCATTTT
NA,TRBD1,TRBV9,TRBJ2-1,CASSLGGTGVPNEQFF,TGTGCCAGCAGCCTCGGGGGGACAGGGGTCCCCAATGAGCAGTTCTTC
NA,TRBD2,TRBV19,TRBJ2-1,CASSVAGGGPYNEQFF,TGTGCCAGTAGTGTAGCGGGAGGCGGCCCCTACAATGAGCAGTTCTTC
NA,NA,TRBV7-2,TRBJ1-1,CASSLGLSRGEAFF,TGTGCCAGCAGCTTGGGTCTATCAAGGGGTGAAGCTTTCTTT
NA,TRBD2,TRBV10-1,TRBJ2-2,CASSEGREGTGELFF,TGCGCCAGCAGTGAAGGACGGGAGGGGACCGGGGAGCTGTTTTTT
few,NA,TRBV7-3,TRBJ2-7,CASSLAAGSSYEQYF,TGTGCCAGCAGCTTAGCGGCGGGGAGCTCCTACGAGCAGTACTTC
NA,TRBD2,TRBV19,TRBJ2-1,CASMDLAGDSEQFF,TGTGCCAGTATGGATCTAGCGGGAGATAGTGAGCAGTTCTTC
NA,TRBD1,TRBV10-3,TRBJ1-1,CAIGGTGNTEAFF,TGTGCCATCGGGGGGACAGGGAACACTGAAGCTTTCTTT
NA,NA,TRBV28,TRBJ2-3,CASSSSSVGSTDTQYF,TGTGCCAGCAGTTCCTCGTCCGTCGGTAGCACAGATACGCAGTATTTT
NA,TRBD1,TRBV5-4,TRBJ2-7,CASSLDVGQGDSYEQYF,TGTGCCAGCAGCTTGGACGTCGGACAGGGGGACTCCTACGAGCAGTACTTC